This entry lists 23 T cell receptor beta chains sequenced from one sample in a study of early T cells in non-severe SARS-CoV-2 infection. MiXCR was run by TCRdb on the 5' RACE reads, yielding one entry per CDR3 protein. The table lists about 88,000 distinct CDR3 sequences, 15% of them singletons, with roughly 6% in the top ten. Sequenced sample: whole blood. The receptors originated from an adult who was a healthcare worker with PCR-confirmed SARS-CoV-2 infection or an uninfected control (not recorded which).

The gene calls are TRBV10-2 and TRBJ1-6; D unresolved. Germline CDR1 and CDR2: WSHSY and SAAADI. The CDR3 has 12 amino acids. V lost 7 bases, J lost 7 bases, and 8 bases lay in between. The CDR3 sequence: CASTSRNSPLHF. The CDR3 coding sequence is TGCGCCAGCACCTCCAGGAATTCACCCCTCCACTTT.

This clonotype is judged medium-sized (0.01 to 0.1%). The DNA for the CDR3 is TGTGCCAGCAGCTTAGAGGCTAGCGGGAGGAGTGAGCAGTACTTC. This encodes CASSLEASGRSEQYF. The chain links TRBV7-3 to TRBJ2-7; 11 bases are a match to TRBD2. Germline V CDR1 and CDR2: SGHTA, FQGTGA. V lost 2 bases and J lost 7; bases outside the gene matches: 7. This CDR3 has 15 amino acids. The full variable domain, completed using reference TRBV7-3 and TRBJ2-7, is GAGVSQTPSNKVTEKGKYVELRCDPISGHTALYWYRQSLGQGPEFLIYFQGTGAADDSGLPNDRFFAVRPEGSVSTLKIQRTERGDSAVYLCASSLEASGRSEQYFGPGTRLTVT.

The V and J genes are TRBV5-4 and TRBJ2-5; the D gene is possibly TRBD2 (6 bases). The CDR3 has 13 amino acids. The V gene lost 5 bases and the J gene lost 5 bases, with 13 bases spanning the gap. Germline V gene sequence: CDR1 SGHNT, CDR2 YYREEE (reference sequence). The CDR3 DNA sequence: TGTGCCAGCAGTTCTGGTCGGGGGGAGACCCAGTACTTC. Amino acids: CASSSGRGETQYF.

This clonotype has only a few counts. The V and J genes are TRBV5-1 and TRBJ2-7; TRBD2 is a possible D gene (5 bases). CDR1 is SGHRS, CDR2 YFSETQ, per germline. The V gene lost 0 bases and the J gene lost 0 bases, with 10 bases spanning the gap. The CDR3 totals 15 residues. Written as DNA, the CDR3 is TGCGCCAGCAGCTTGGGCCCCCGGGGCTCCTACGAGCAGTACTTC. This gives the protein CASSLGPRGSYEQYF.

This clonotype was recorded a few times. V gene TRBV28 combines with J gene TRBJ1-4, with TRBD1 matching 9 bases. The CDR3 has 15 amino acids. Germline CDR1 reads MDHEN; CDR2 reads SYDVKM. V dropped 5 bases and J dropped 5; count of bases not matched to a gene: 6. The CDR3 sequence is CASSPTGGQNEKLFF. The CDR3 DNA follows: TGTGCCAGCAGTCCAACAGGGGGCCAGAATGAAAAACTGTTTTTT.

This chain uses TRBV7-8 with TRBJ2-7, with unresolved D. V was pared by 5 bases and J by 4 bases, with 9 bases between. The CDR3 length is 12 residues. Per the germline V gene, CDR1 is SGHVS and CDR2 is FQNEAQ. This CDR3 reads CASSAKVYEQYF. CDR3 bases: TGTGCCAGCAGCGCAAAGGTATACGAGCAGTACTTC.

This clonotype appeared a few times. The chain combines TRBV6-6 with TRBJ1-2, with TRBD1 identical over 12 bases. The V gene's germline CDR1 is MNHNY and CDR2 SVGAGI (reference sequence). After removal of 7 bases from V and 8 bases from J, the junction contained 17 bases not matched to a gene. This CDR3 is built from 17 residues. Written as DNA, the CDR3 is TGTGCCAGCACCAAAAGCAGGCCCGGGACAGGGGGCGTCGGCTACACCTTC. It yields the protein CASTKSRPGTGGVGYTF.

In DNA form, the CDR3 reads TGCGCCAGCAGCCAAGTACCAAAAAAAGGACCGAACACTGAAGCTTTCTTT. As protein: CASSQVPKKGPNTEAFF. The chain carries TRBV4-1 and TRBJ1-1; D remains ambiguous. The germline V gene has CDR1 MGHRA and CDR2 YSYEKL. The CDR3 consists of 17 residues. Trimming pared 1 base from V and 1 base from J, leaving 16 bases between.

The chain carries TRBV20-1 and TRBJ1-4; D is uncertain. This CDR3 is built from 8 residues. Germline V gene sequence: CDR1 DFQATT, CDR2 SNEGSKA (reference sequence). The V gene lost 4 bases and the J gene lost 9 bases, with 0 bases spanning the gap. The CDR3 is CSAKKLFF. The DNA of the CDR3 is TGCAGTGCTAAAAAACTGTTTTTT.

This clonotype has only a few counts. Here the CDR3 reads CASNREQGSYNEQFF. DNA of the CDR3: TGCGCCAGCAATAGGGAGCAGGGCTCCTACAATGAGCAGTTCTTC. The rearrangement joins TRBV4-1 to TRBJ2-1; D tentatively fits TRBD1 or TRBD2 (5 bases each). Looked up from germline, CDR1 is MGHRA and CDR2 is YSYEKL. There are 15 residues in the CDR3. Trimming shortened V by 7 bases and J by 0 bases, and 13 bases separated the two germline ends.

The CDR3 spells CASSRWESRRDTQYF. CDR3 DNA sequence: TGTGCCAGCAGCCGATGGGAGTCCAGGAGGGATACGCAGTATTTT. The genes are TRBV11-2 and TRBJ2-3, with a weak D call TRBD2 (5 bases). This CDR3 spans 15 amino acids. CDR1 is SGHAT, CDR2 FQNNGV, per germline. V gave up 5 bases and J gave up 6 bases, with 18 bases separating them.

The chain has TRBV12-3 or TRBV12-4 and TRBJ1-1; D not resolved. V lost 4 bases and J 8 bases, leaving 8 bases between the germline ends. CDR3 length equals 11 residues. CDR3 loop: CASSSPREAFF. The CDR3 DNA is TGTGCCAGCAGTTCACCAAGGGAAGCTTTCTTT.

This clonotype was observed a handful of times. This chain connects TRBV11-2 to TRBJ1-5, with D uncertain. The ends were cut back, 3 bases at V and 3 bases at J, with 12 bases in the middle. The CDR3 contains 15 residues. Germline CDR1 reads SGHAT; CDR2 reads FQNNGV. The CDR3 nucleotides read TGTGCCAGCAGCTTCTTAAGGGATCACAATCAGCCCCAGCATTTT. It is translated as CASSFLRDHNQPQHF. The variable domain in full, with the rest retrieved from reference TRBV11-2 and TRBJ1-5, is EAGVAQSPRYKIIEKRQSVAFWCNPISGHATLYWYQQILGQGPKLLIQFQNNGVVDDSQLPKDRFSAERLKGVDSTLKIQPAKLEDSAVYLCASSFLRDHNQPQHFGDGTRLSIL.

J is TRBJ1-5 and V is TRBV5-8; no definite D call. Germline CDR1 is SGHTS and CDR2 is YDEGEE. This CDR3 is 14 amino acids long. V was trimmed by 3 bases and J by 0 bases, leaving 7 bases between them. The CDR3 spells CASSYLGSNQPQHF. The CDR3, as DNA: TGTGCCAGCAGCTACTTGGGTAGCAATCAGCCCCAGCATTTT.

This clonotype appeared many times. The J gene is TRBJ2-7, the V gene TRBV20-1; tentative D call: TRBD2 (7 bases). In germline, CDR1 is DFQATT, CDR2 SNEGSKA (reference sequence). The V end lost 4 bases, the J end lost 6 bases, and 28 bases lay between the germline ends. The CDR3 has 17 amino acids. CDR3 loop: CSAKSPQLAPRGFEQYF. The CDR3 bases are TGCAGTGCTAAGAGTCCCCAACTAGCGCCCAGGGGATTCGAGCAGTACTTC.

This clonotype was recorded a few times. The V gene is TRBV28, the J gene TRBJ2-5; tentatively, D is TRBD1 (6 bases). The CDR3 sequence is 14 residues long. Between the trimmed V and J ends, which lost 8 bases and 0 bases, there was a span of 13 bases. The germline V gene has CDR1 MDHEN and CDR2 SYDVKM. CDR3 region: CASESGVYQETQYF. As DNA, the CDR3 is TGTGCCAGCGAGTCAGGGGTTTACCAAGAGACCCAGTACTTC.

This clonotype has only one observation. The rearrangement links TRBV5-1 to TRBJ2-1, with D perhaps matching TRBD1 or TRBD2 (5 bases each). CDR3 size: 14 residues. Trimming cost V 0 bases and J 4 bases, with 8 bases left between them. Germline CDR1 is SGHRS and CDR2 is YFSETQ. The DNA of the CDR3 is TGCGCCAGCAGCTTGGGGGACCGTTACAATGAGCAGTTCTTC. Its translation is CASSLGDRYNEQFF.

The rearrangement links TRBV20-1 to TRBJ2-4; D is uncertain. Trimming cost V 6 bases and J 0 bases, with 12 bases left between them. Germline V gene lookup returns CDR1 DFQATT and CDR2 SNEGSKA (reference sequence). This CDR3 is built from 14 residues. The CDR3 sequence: CSAQEFLAKNIQYF. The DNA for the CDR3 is TGCAGTGCGCAAGAGTTTCTAGCCAAAAACATTCAGTACTTC.

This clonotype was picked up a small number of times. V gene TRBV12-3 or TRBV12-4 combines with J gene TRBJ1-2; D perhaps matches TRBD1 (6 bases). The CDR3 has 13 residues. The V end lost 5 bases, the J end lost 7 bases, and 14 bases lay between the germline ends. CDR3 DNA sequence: TGTGCCAGCAGTCCTACAGGGACCCCTGGCTACACCTTC. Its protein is CASSPTGTPGYTF.

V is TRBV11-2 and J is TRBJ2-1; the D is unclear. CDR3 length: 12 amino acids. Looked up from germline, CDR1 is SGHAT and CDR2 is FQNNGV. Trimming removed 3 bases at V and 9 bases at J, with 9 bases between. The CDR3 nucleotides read TGTGCCAGCAGCTTTGTCCTTGGTGAGCAGTTCTTC. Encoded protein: CASSFVLGEQFF.

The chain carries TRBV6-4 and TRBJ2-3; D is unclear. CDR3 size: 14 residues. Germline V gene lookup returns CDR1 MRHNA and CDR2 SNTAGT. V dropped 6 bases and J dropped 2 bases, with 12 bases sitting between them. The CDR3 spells CASSASAITDTQYF. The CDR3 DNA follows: TGTGCCAGCAGCGCTTCCGCAATCACAGATACGCAGTATTTT.

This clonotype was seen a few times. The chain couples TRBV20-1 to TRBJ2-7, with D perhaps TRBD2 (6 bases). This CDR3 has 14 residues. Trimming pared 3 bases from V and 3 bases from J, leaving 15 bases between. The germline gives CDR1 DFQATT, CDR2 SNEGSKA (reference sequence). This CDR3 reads CSARRRDFLYEQYF. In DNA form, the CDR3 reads TGCAGTGCTAGGCGAAGGGACTTCCTCTACGAGCAGTACTTC.

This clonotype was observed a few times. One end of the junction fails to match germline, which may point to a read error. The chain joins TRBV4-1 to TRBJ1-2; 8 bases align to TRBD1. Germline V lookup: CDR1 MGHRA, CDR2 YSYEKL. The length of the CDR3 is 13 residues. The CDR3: CASSHRPAGQVLF. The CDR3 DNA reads TGCGCCAGCAGCCACAGGCCAGCGGGACAGGTCCTCTTC.